The 28 T cell receptor beta chains below were found in one sample sequenced in a study of spatial heterogeneity in lung cancer (dated by TCRdb to about 2019). Here is what the overall study found, with its caveats: The number of expanded intratumoral alpha and beta TCRs correlated with the tumor nonsynonymous mutation count.

Antigens for these TCRs are unknown. The time point label, read with the paper, signifies: sample taken at primary tumor resection. Preparation of the library involved 5' RACE. Sequenced on a NextSeq 500. Using fastp trimming at Q25 and MiXCR clonotype assembly, TCRdb reanalyzed the public sequencing data and kept in-frame beta chains. Each record represents a unique CDR3 protein, reported with the most common genes and DNA among its rows. Recorded for this sample are roughly 5,700 distinct CDR3 sequences; roughly an eighth of them occurred a single time. The ten biggest clones cover about 16% of the sample. Sequencing was performed on lung tumor tissue, taken at surgery. These receptors were obtained from a female donor with early-stage non-small cell lung cancer.

By sample fraction, this clonotype is medium-sized. This chain connects TRBV28 to TRBJ1-1; D is undetermined. This CDR3 contains 14 residues. Germline V gene data show CDR1 as MDHEN and CDR2 as SYDVKM. V lost 6 bases, J lost 5 bases, and 16 bases lay in between. This CDR3 is CASRKEGFRTEAFF. CDR3 DNA: TGTGCCAGCAGGAAGGAGGGCTTTCGAACTGAAGCTTTCTTT.

This clonotype is medium-sized by share. The rearrangement uses TRBV7-6 and TRBJ2-6; TRBD1 agrees at 7 bases. Germline lookup yields CDR1 SGHVS and CDR2 FNYEAQ. Germline trimming cut 4 bases from V and 0 bases from J; bases unmatched to any gene: 6. The CDR3 spans 17 residues. CDR3 in DNA: TGTGCCAGCAGCTACGGACAGGCAATCTCTGGGGCCAACGTCCTGACTTTC. It codes for CASSYGQAISGANVLTF.

This clonotype was detected ten times or more. The chain employs TRBV6-4 and TRBJ2-3; 9 positions match TRBD2. This CDR3 has 18 amino acids. The V and J ends lost 1 base and 3 bases, in that order; junction bases with no gene match: 11. CDR1 is MRHNA and CDR2 is SNTAGT in the germline V gene. CDR3 DNA sequence: TGTGCCAGCAGTGACTGTAGTTTAGCGGGAGTTGAAACAGATACGCAGTATTTT. Protein sequence: CASSDCSLAGVETDTQYF.

This clonotype was seen many times. The chain employs TRBV7-2 and TRBJ2-4, with D perhaps matching TRBD2 (5 bases). CDR3 length equals 14 residues. V shed 1 base and J shed 7 bases, with 11 bases lying between them. Germline V gene data show CDR1 as SGHTA and CDR2 as FQGNSA. In nucleotides, the CDR3 is TGTGCCAGCAGCTTAGGAAGTCAGCGGAACATTCAGTACTTC. As protein: CASSLGSQRNIQYF.

This clonotype has at least ten counts. The V gene is TRBV5-1, the J gene TRBJ1-1, with TRBD1 as a possible D gene (5 bases). CDR3 size: 13 residues. The V end lost 3 bases, the J end lost 1 base, and 7 bases lay between the germline ends. Germline-derived CDR1 and CDR2 are SGHRS and YFSETQ. The CDR3 protein is CASSWDGNTEAFF. The CDR3 DNA reads TGCGCCAGCAGCTGGGACGGGAACACTGAAGCTTTCTTT. The full variable domain, its missing parts supplied by reference TRBV5-1 and TRBJ1-1, is KAGVTQTPRYLIKTRGQQVTLSCSPISGHRSVSWYQQTPGQGLQFLFEYFSETQRNKGNFPGRFSGRQFSNSRSEMNVSTLELGDSALYLCASSWDGNTEAFFGQGTRLTVV.

This clonotype was counted many times. The V gene is TRBV20-1, the J gene TRBJ2-1; unclear D gene. CDR3 length equals 11 residues. The germline V gene has CDR1 DFQATT and CDR2 SNEGSKA (reference sequence). CDR3 protein: CRGTTYNEQFF. CDR3 bases: TGCAGGGGTACCACGTACAATGAGCAGTTCTTC.

This clonotype has ten or more counts. The chain couples TRBV24-1 to TRBJ2-1; the match to TRBD1 covers 9 bases. This CDR3 contains 16 residues. V lost 7 bases, J lost 7 bases, and 13 bases stayed unmatched. Germline V gene lookup returns CDR1 KGHDR and CDR2 SFDVKD. The chain's CDR3 is CATRPGTGLGVNEQFF. The CDR3 region has the DNA TGTGCCACCAGGCCCGGGACAGGGCTGGGGGTGAATGAGCAGTTCTTC.

This clonotype is medium-sized. V and J are TRBV4-3 and TRBJ1-6; D is possibly TRBD1 (6 bases). V lost 1 base and J 8 bases, leaving 9 bases between the germline ends. Germline loops: CDR1 LGHNA, CDR2 YSLEER. The CDR3 has 14 residues. This CDR3 is CASSQAAGDSPLHF. The CDR3 coding sequence is TGCGCCAGCAGCCAAGCGGCAGGGGATTCACCCCTCCACTTT.

The chain has TRBV7-2 and TRBJ2-1, with D hard to call. CDR3 length: 14 amino acids. Trimming took off 5 bases at V and 5 bases at J, with 13 bases between the two ends. Germline CDR1 reads SGHTA; CDR2 reads FQGNSA. The CDR3 is CASSVQTGNNEQFF. The CDR3 nucleotides read TGTGCCAGCAGCGTCCAGACTGGAAACAATGAGCAGTTCTTC.

This clonotype was seen a few times. The chain joins TRBV7-6 to TRBJ1-5; D remains ambiguous. Per germline, CDR1 SGHVS and CDR2 FNYEAQ. The length of the CDR3 is 14 residues. The V end lost 5 bases, the J end lost 3 bases, and 11 bases lay between the germline ends. The CDR3 here is CASSPIGPNQPQHF. The CDR3 DNA reads TGTGCCAGCAGCCCGATTGGGCCCAATCAGCCCCAGCATTTT.

This clonotype qualifies as medium-sized. The J gene is TRBJ1-2, the V gene TRBV5-1; the match to TRBD1 covers 7 bases. Germline CDR1 is SGHRS and CDR2 is YFSETQ. The CDR3 is 14 amino acids. The trim removed 4 bases at V and 4 bases at J, leaving 7 bases unmatched. The CDR3 bases are TGCGCCAGCAGCGCCCGACAGGGACTCTATGGCTACACCTTC. Encoded protein: CASSARQGLYGYTF.

CDR3 nucleotide sequence: TGCAGTGCTCCTAGGGCAGGGGCCCAAGAGACCCAGTACTTC. Protein: CSAPRAGAQETQYF. The rearrangement uses TRBV20-1 and TRBJ2-5; D might be TRBD1 (6 bases). This CDR3 region has 14 residues. The V end was cut by 5 bases, the J end by 1 base, with 14 bases between. Looked up from germline, CDR1 is DFQATT and CDR2 is SNEGSKA (reference sequence).

This clonotype has a count of ten or more. The chain is built from TRBV25-1 and TRBJ2-7; 11 bases agree with TRBD2. The germline gives CDR1 MGHDK, CDR2 SYGVNS. The CDR3 has 15 residues. Unmatched junction bases numbered 6, after V lost 3 bases and J lost 5 bases. CDR3 region: CASSDLAGGDNEQYF. CDR3 DNA: TGTGCCAGCAGTGATCTAGCGGGAGGAGACAACGAGCAGTACTTC.

This clonotype is labeled medium-sized (0.01 to 0.1%). The V call is TRBV12-3 or TRBV12-4, the J call TRBJ2-3, with TRBD2 as a possible D gene (6 bases). The CDR3 spans 14 residues. The ends were cut back, 8 bases at V and 0 bases at J, with 12 bases in the middle. CDR3 region: CASGGGTSTDTQYF. In nucleotides, the CDR3 is TGTGCCAGCGGCGGCGGGACTAGCACAGATACGCAGTATTTT.

This clonotype has at least ten counts. V usage is TRBV4-2 and J usage is TRBJ2-3, with 9 nucleotides matching TRBD2. J gave up 4 bases and V 1 base, and 6 bases lay outside the gene matches. Germline-derived CDR1 and CDR2 are LGHNA and YNFKEQ. The CDR3 is 16 amino acids. The chain's CDR3 is CASSQVPAGGADTQYF. In nucleotides, the CDR3 is TGTGCCAGCAGCCAAGTACCAGCGGGAGGAGCAGATACGCAGTATTTT.

This clonotype was observed many times. V is TRBV12-3 or TRBV12-4 and J is TRBJ2-1; 7 bases agree with TRBD2. V shed 5 bases and J 4 bases; nucleotides not matched to a gene: 8. The CDR3 spans 15 residues. In DNA form, the CDR3 reads TGTGCCAGCAGTCCCAGGGCGGGAGAATACAATGAGCAGTTCTTC. Translation: CASSPRAGEYNEQFF.

This clonotype ranks as medium-sized. The rearrangement links TRBV20-1 to TRBJ2-1, with no clear D. The germline CDR1 and CDR2 sequences are DFQATT and SNEGSKA (reference sequence). V dropped 2 bases and J dropped 1 base, with 9 bases sitting between them. The CDR3 spans 14 residues. DNA for the CDR3: TGCAGTGCTAGATGGTGGCGATCCTACAATGAGCAGTTCTTC. This codes for CSARWWRSYNEQFF.

This clonotype was picked up many times. The gene calls are TRBV7-3 and TRBJ2-2; 10 bases map to TRBD1. J was trimmed by 4 bases and V by 2 bases; bases with no gene match: 7. Germline V gene sequence: CDR1 SGHTA, CDR2 FQGTGA. The CDR3 runs 17 residues. The DNA for the CDR3 is TGTGCCAGCAGCTTAGGGGACAGGGGTCGATTCACCGGGGAGCTGTTTTTT. Its protein product is CASSLGDRGRFTGELFF.

This clonotype has a count of ten or more. The chain combines TRBV12-2 with TRBJ2-7. TRBV12-2 is designated a pseudogene. The CDR3 loop spans 15 amino acids. The CDR3 nucleotides are TGTGCAAGTCGCACACTCTCCGGGGGCTCCTACGAGCAGTACGTC. This gives the protein CASRTLSGGSYEQYV.

The sample holds many counts of this clonotype. The V gene is TRBV6-5, the J gene TRBJ2-7; D possibly matches TRBD1 or TRBD2 (5 bases each). The V and J ends lost 4 bases and 3 bases respectively, with 19 bases between them. The CDR3 has 16 residues. Germline loops: CDR1 MNHEY, CDR2 SVGAGI. In DNA, the CDR3 is TGTGCCAGCAGTTCCGACCCGGGGTCAGGGTACTACGAGCAGTACTTC. This translates into CASSSDPGSGYYEQYF.

This clonotype is medium-sized within its sample. The chain combines TRBV4-1 with TRBJ2-7, with 9 bases matching TRBD2. The CDR3 extends over 15 amino acids. The V gene's germline CDR1 is MGHRA and CDR2 YSYEKL. V was pared by 0 bases and J by 2 bases, with 2 bases of the junction left unmatched. Here the CDR3 reads CASSQDPSGTYEQYF. Written as DNA, the CDR3 is TGCGCCAGCAGCCAAGACCCTAGCGGGACCTACGAGCAGTACTTC.

This clonotype showed up many times. The chain is built from TRBV12-3 or TRBV12-4 and TRBJ2-3, with 11 nucleotides matching TRBD2. The CDR3 loop spans 16 amino acids. Trimming removed 6 bases from V and 2 bases from J; junction bases left unmatched: 7. The CDR3 region is CASRTSSGGTTDTQYF. In DNA form, the CDR3 reads TGTGCCAGCAGAACCTCTAGCGGGGGGACCACAGATACGCAGTATTTT.

In its sample, this clonotype is medium-sized. The J gene is TRBJ2-1, the V gene TRBV6-2 or TRBV6-3; the D is unclear. CDR3 length: 15 residues. V shed 1 base and J shed 2 bases, with 9 bases lying between them. In germline, CDR1 is MNHEY, CDR2 SVGEGT. CDR3 sequence (DNA): TGTGCCAGCAGTTACTGGGTAGCCCCCTACAATGAGCAGTTCTTC. Encoded protein: CASSYWVAPYNEQFF.

This clonotype is medium-sized. The chain recombines TRBV6-1 with TRBJ2-1, with D tentatively TRBD1 or TRBD2 (7 bases each). Germline-derived CDR1 and CDR2 are MNHNS and SASEGT. The CDR3 has 18 residues. V lost 6 bases and J lost 4, with 25 bases in between. CDR3 sequence (DNA): TGTGCCAGCAGCCCCCGAGGGGGGGCAGGGGGGATTTACAATGAGCAGTTCTTC. Its protein product is CASSPRGGAGGIYNEQFF.

In its sample, this clonotype ranks as medium-sized. The J gene is TRBJ2-7, the V gene TRBV27, with no clear D. The germline CDR1 and CDR2 sequences are MNHEY and SMNVEV (reference sequence). The CDR3 length is 11 residues. Trimming removed 4 bases from V and 9 bases from J, with 10 bases in between. The CDR3 here is CASSSGRGQYF. DNA for the CDR3: TGTGCCAGCAGTTCCGGTAGAGGGCAGTACTTC.

This clonotype was recorded many times. The chain links TRBV2 to TRBJ2-7; D is ambiguous. Germline assignment: CDR1 SNHLY and CDR2 FYNNEI. Deletions cut 6 bases from V and 4 bases from J, with 7 bases between. There are 11 residues in the CDR3. The CDR3 region is CASSSYYEQYV. CDR3 nucleotide sequence: TGTGCCAGCAGCTCTTATTACGAGCAGTACGTC.

This clonotype is medium-sized by share. The genes are TRBV7-4 and TRBJ1-4; D gene unclear. Germline V gene sequence: CDR1 SGHVT, CDR2 SQSDAQ. CDR3 length equals 12 residues. V lost 1 base and J 8 bases, leaving 5 bases between the germline ends. CDR3 sequence reads: CASSLGREKLFF. In DNA form, the CDR3 reads TGTGCCAGCAGCTTAGGCCGAGAAAAACTGTTTTTT.

This clonotype was detected ten times or more. The V call is TRBV7-2, the J call TRBJ1-4, with 7 bases aligning to TRBD1. V lost 1 base and J lost 5; bases outside the gene matches: 1. Germline CDR1 reads SGHTA; CDR2 reads FQGNSA. This CDR3 comprises 14 residues. CDR3 in amino acids: CASSLGTGNEKLFF. The CDR3 DNA sequence: TGTGCCAGCAGCTTAGGGACAGGAAATGAAAAACTGTTTTTT.